A single sample gave rise to the 29 T cell receptor beta chains below, sequenced in a study of blood T cell repertoires in COVID-19. Only in-frame clones appear in the TCRdb table, and some are missing; sequencing was by immunoSEQ multiplex PCR. The sample lists 470,000 or so clones, around 90% occurring once. Source material: PBMCs or T cells enriched from blood (not recorded which). Source of these receptors: a young woman with acute COVID-19.

This sequence joins TRBV6-5 and TRBJ1-5; tentatively, D is TRBD1 (5 bases). In germline, CDR1 is MNHEY, CDR2 SVGAGI. Trimming removed 6 bases from V and 3 bases from J, with 18 bases in between. The CDR3 runs 16 residues. The CDR3 sequence is CASSYEPGGFNQPQHF. For the CDR3, the DNA is TGTGCCAGCAGCTACGAACCCGGGGGGTTCAATCAGCCCCAGCATTTT.

The chain uses TRBV29-1 and TRBJ1-1, with D unresolved. This CDR3 has 13 amino acids. The V gene lost 3 bases and the J gene lost 0 bases, with 8 bases spanning the gap. Germline values: CDR1 SQVTM, CDR2 ANQGSEA. The CDR3 spells CSVEGTMNTEAFF. CDR3 in DNA: TGCAGCGTTGAGGGCACCATGAACACTGAAGCTTTCTTT.

The gene calls are TRBV15 and TRBJ1-1, with D unresolved. The CDR3 sequence is 15 residues long. Germline-derived CDR1 and CDR2 are LNHNV and YYDKDF (reference sequence). V was shortened by 0 bases and J by 2 bases, with 10 bases between the two germline ends. The CDR3: CATSRDKTGNTEAFF. The CDR3 region has the DNA TGTGCCACCAGCAGAGATAAGACGGGTAACACTGAAGCTTTCTTT. The full variable domain, its missing parts supplied by reference TRBV15 and TRBJ1-1, is DAMVIQNPRYQVTQFGKPVTLSCSQTLNHNVMYWYQQKSSQAPKLLFHYYDKDFNNEADTPDNFQSRRPNTSFCFLDIRSPGLGDTAMYLCATSRDKTGNTEAFFGQGTRLTVV.

This clone has only a few counts. The chain is built from TRBV20-1 and TRBJ2-7; D possibly corresponds to TRBD1 (6 bases). V shed 3 bases and J shed 6 bases, with 12 bases lying between them. Germline CDR1 is DFQATT and CDR2 is SNEGSKA (reference sequence). There are 12 residues in the CDR3. CDR3 bases: TGCAGTGCTAGTCCACAGGGAGCCGAGCAGTACTTC. Translating gives CSASPQGAEQYF.

This chain uses TRBV14 with TRBJ1-2; a possible D gene is TRBD1 (6 bases). Germline V gives CDR1 SGHDN, CDR2 FVKESK. This CDR3 contains 16 residues. Trimming took off 1 base at V and 5 bases at J, with 17 bases between the two ends. The CDR3 region is CASSQARSGQPYGYTF. The DNA for the CDR3 is TGTGCCAGCAGCCAAGCTCGTTCCGGACAGCCTTATGGCTACACCTTC.

This clone was recorded only once. The V call is TRBV29-1, the J call TRBJ2-2, with D uncertain. The germline gives CDR1 SQVTM, CDR2 ANQGSEA. The CDR3 length is 12 residues. Trimming pared 6 bases from V and 5 bases from J, leaving 10 bases between. CDR3 region: CSVVARTGELFF. CDR3 in DNA: TGCAGCGTCGTCGCTCGGACCGGGGAGCTGTTTTTT.

This clone was recorded once. The V and J genes are TRBV12-5 and TRBJ2-1, with 12 positions matching TRBD2. Looked up from germline, CDR1 is LGHNT and CDR2 is FRNRAP. V lost 5 bases, J lost 7 bases, and 6 bases stayed unmatched. The CDR3 has 15 amino acids. The CDR3 sequence: CASGPGLAGPNEQFF. For the CDR3, the DNA is TGTGCTAGTGGTCCGGGACTAGCGGGCCCTAATGAGCAGTTCTTC.

The V call is TRBV19, the J call TRBJ1-5; TRBD1 aligns across 10 bases. J was trimmed by 5 bases and V by 0 bases; bases with no gene match: 4. This CDR3 has 16 amino acids. The germline V gene has CDR1 LNHDA and CDR2 SQIVND (reference sequence). CDR3: CASSIESDRGHQPQHF. DNA for the CDR3: TGTGCCAGTAGTATAGAATCCGACAGGGGGCATCAGCCCCAGCATTTT.

The rearrangement uses TRBV5-6 and TRBJ1-3; TRBD1 aligns across 7 bases. The germline CDR1 and CDR2 sequences are SGHDT and YYEEEE. With 0 bases clipped from V and 2 bases from J, the junction kept 2 bases outside the gene matches. This CDR3 has 15 residues. The CDR3 protein is CASSLGQGTGNTIYF. The CDR3 DNA reads TGTGCCAGCAGCTTGGGACAGGGAACTGGAAACACCATATATTTT.

In this sample, this clone turned up once. The rearrangement joins TRBV19 to TRBJ1-1; TRBD1 aligns across 7 bases. Germline-derived CDR1 and CDR2 are LNHDA and SQIVND (reference sequence). The CDR3 contains 15 residues. The V gene end was trimmed by 6 bases and the J gene end by 4 bases; junction bases not matched to a gene: 11. As DNA, the CDR3 is TGTGCCAGTAGCACGACAGGGTCGTCGACCACTGAAGCTTTCTTT. This sequence encodes CASSTTGSSTTEAFF.

This chain connects TRBV5-1 to TRBJ1-4, with 10 bases fitting TRBD1. This CDR3 comprises 15 residues. Germline V gives CDR1 SGHRS, CDR2 YFSETQ. The V segment lost 4 bases and the J segment 7 bases; nucleotides outside the gene matches: 7. The CDR3 nucleotides are TGCGCCAGCAGCCCGGACGGGACAGGGGCTGAAAAACTGTTTTTT. Protein product: CASSPDGTGAEKLFF.

In this sample, this clone turned up once. The rearrangement uses TRBV15 and TRBJ2-5; 7 nucleotides agree with TRBD2. Trimming at V came to 5 bases and at J to 7 bases, leaving 4 bases not matched to a gene. This CDR3 region has 12 residues. CDR1 is LNHNV, CDR2 YYDKDF, per germline (reference sequence). The CDR3 DNA follows: TGTGCCACCAGCCGGGAGGTGGGGACCCAGTACTTC. It specifies CATSREVGTQYF.

This chain uses TRBV28 with TRBJ2-7, with a weak D call TRBD2 (6 bases). CDR1 is MDHEN and CDR2 is SYDVKM in the germline V gene. V dropped 2 bases and J dropped 7 bases, with 18 bases sitting between them. CDR3 size: 15 residues. This CDR3 is CASSLPPPGAGEQYF. The CDR3 coding sequence is TGTGCCAGCAGTTTACCCCCACCCGGGGCGGGGGAGCAGTACTTC.

The chain joins TRBV25-1 to TRBJ1-6; TRBD1 agrees at 9 bases. Trimming removed 6 bases from V and 12 bases from J; junction bases left unmatched: 9. Germline loops: CDR1 MGHDK, CDR2 SYGVNS. The CDR3 totals 14 residues. CDR3 DNA: TGTGCCAGCAGAGGTACAGGGGGCCGGAGACCCCTCCACTTT. This encodes CASRGTGGRRPLHF.

The genes are TRBV3-1 (or the pseudogene TRBV3-2) and TRBJ1-1; 7 bases align to TRBD1. The trim removed 0 bases at V and 5 bases at J, leaving 6 bases unmatched. There are 15 residues in the CDR3. Germline V gene data show CDR1 as LGHDT and CDR2 as YNNKEL (reference sequence). CDR3 region: CASSQDQTGNTEAFF. CDR3 sequence (DNA): TGTGCCAGCAGCCAAGATCAGACAGGGAATACTGAAGCTTTCTTT.

The chain is built from TRBV2 and TRBJ1-5; no clear D. Trimming left V 8 bases short and J 2 bases short, with 13 bases between. Per the germline V gene, CDR1 is SNHLY and CDR2 is FYNNEI. The CDR3 is made up of 14 amino acids. DNA for the CDR3: TGTGCCAGCCGGGTCCTGAACGGCAATCAGCCCCAGCATTTT. It specifies CASRVLNGNQPQHF.

The V call is TRBV13, the J call TRBJ2-6; 7 bases map to TRBD1. The CDR3 covers 15 residues. V was clipped by 6 bases and J by 2 bases; unmatched bases: 4. Germline V CDR1 and CDR2: PRHDT, FYEKMQ (reference sequence). The CDR3 is CASRTTGAGANVLTF. CDR3 nucleotides: TGTGCCAGCAGAACTACAGGGGCTGGGGCCAACGTCCTGACTTTC.

This sequence joins TRBV5-1 and TRBJ2-1; D may be TRBD1 (6 bases). Germline V gene data show CDR1 as SGHRS and CDR2 as YFSETQ. This CDR3 contains 15 residues. Trimming shortened V by 4 bases and J by 8 bases, and 19 bases separated the two germline ends. The CDR3 spells CASSVEGVESDEQFF. The CDR3 DNA sequence: TGCGCCAGCAGCGTCGAGGGGGTAGAGTCCGATGAGCAGTTCTTC.

The V and J genes are TRBV6-5 and TRBJ2-7, with D perhaps TRBD1 (6 bases). This CDR3 has 12 residues. The germline V gene has CDR1 MNHEY and CDR2 SVGAGI. The CDR3 DNA follows: TGTGCAGCAGGGGATGAGTCCTACGAGCAGTACTTC. It codes for CAAGDESYEQYF.

Here the CDR3 reads CASSGQGSEQYF. The CDR3 coding sequence is TGTGCCAGCAGTGGACAGGGGTCCGAGCAGTACTTC. The chain couples TRBV28 to TRBJ2-7; 9 bases are a match to TRBD1. This CDR3 region has 12 residues. The germline CDR1 and CDR2 sequences are MDHEN and SYDVKM. Trimming removed 5 bases from V and 6 bases from J; junction bases left unmatched: 2.

V is TRBV5-6 and J is TRBJ2-1; D not certain. Trimming took off 3 bases at V and 4 bases at J, with 17 bases between the two ends. Germline V gene lookup returns CDR1 SGHDT and CDR2 YYEEEE. CDR3 length: 16 residues. The CDR3 is CASSSKFDLIYNEQFF. CDR3 DNA: TGTGCCAGCAGCTCTAAATTTGACTTAATTTACAATGAGCAGTTCTTC. Complete variable domain (other parts from reference TRBV5-6 and TRBJ2-1): DAGVTQSPTHLIKTRGQQVTLRCSPKSGHDTVSWYQQALGQGPQFIFQYYEEEERQRGNFPDRFSGHQFPNYSSELNVNALLLGDSALYLCASSSKFDLIYNEQFFGPGTRLTVL.

The rearrangement joins TRBV6-5 to TRBJ2-5, with 7 positions matching TRBD2. CDR3 size: 14 residues. Germline-derived CDR1 and CDR2 are MNHEY and SVGAGI. V was clipped by 5 bases and J by 1 base; unmatched bases: 4. In DNA form, the CDR3 reads TGTGCCAGCAGTCGAGGGACTACCCAAGAGACCCAGTACTTC. Translating gives CASSRGTTQETQYF.

The V gene is TRBV5-4, the J gene TRBJ1-3; 9 nucleotides align to TRBD1. Trimming took 4 bases from V and 3 from J; bases not matched to a gene: 5. This CDR3 comprises 15 residues. CDR1 is SGHNT, CDR2 YYREEE, per germline (reference sequence). The CDR3 bases are TGTGCCAGCAGCGGCGGGACAGGGTATGGAAACACCATATATTTT. This sequence encodes CASSGGTGYGNTIYF.

The rearrangement links TRBV14 to TRBJ1-6; no firm D call. CDR1 is SGHDN and CDR2 is FVKESK in the germline V gene. V lost 0 bases, J lost 8 bases, and 11 bases lay in between. CDR3 length: 15 residues. The CDR3 region has the DNA TGTGCCAGCAGCCAAGACAGGTTGGGTTATTCACCCCTCCACTTT. Encoded protein: CASSQDRLGYSPLHF.

This clone was observed a handful of times. This specimen includes other DNA sequences encoding the same CDR3. The J gene is TRBJ1-2, the V gene TRBV12-3 or TRBV12-4; 10 positions match TRBD1. Trimming removed 1 base from V and 7 bases from J; junction bases left unmatched: 0. This CDR3 has 13 amino acids. CDR3 region: CASSLGQGAGYTF. CDR3 nucleotides: TGTGCCAGCAGTTTAGGACAGGGGGCTGGCTACACCTTC.

V gene TRBV19 combines with J gene TRBJ1-4, with TRBD1 identical over 7 bases. The J segment lost 5 bases and the V segment lost 3 bases, leaving 6 bases of the junction unmatched. The CDR3 is 15 amino acids. Germline V gene data show CDR1 as LNHDA and CDR2 as SQIVND (reference sequence). CDR3: CASSILTGRNEKLFF. CDR3 sequence (DNA): TGTGCCAGTAGTATTCTGACAGGGCGAAATGAAAAACTGTTTTTT.

The chain combines TRBV9 with TRBJ1-2; D perhaps matches TRBD1 (6 bases). The CDR3 loop spans 15 amino acids. Looked up from germline, CDR1 is SGDLS and CDR2 is YYNGEE. Trimming cost V 4 bases and J 6 bases, with 19 bases left between them. The CDR3 region has the DNA TGTGCCAGCAGCACATTAACGACAGGACTCCATGGCTACACCTTC. This codes for CASSTLTTGLHGYTF.

This clone showed up just once. The V gene is TRBV6-6, the J gene TRBJ1-2, with 8 bases aligning to TRBD1. Germline V gene data show CDR1 as MNHNY and CDR2 as SVGAGI (reference sequence). J lost 6 bases, V lost 5 bases, and 8 bases had no gene match. There are 14 residues in the CDR3. CDR3 region: CASSVQGERNGYTF. CDR3 nucleotides: TGTGCCAGCAGTGTACAGGGGGAGAGGAATGGCTACACCTTC.

This clone has a single count. This rearrangement joins TRBV5-1 to TRBJ1-1; 7 nucleotides line up with TRBD1. V shed 2 bases, J shed 4 bases, and the junction held 5 bases outside the gene matches. The CDR3 is made up of 14 amino acids. The V gene's germline CDR1 is SGHRS and CDR2 YFSETQ. The CDR3 here is CASSLNRGGTEAFF. CDR3 coding DNA: TGCGCCAGCAGCTTAAACAGGGGAGGCACTGAAGCTTTCTTT.